This is a list of T cell receptor beta chains from one sample in a study of cytotoxic CD8 clonotypes in ibrutinib-treated CLL. The assay was immunoSEQ multiplex PCR, and TCRdb's table has in-frame clones only and misses some. Found here are 75,000 to 80,000 clones, less than 90% of them singletons; the top ten hold more than 30%. Sample: PBMCs, taken after 24 months of ibrutinib treatment. All receptors derive from a human donor with chronic lymphocytic leukemia. Both conserved end residues are part of each CDR3. The D gene is left open where the match is weak. Not all rows give a size; the values are once, few, many and, for expanded clones, a class.

j_gene: TRBJ1-4; d_gene: TRBD1; v_gene: TRBV28; abundance: .; CDR3nt: TGTGCCAGCAGTCCGACAGGGGGCGTCCGGGCACTGTTTTTT; CDR3aa: CASSPTGGVRALFF
j_gene: TRBJ2-7; d_gene: TRBD2; v_gene: TRBV20-1; abundance: .; CDR3nt: TGCAGTGCTGGGACTAGTGGGGAGCAGTACTTC; CDR3aa: CSAGTSGEQYF
j_gene: TRBJ1-4; d_gene: .; v_gene: TRBV2; abundance: few; CDR3nt: TGTGCCAGCAGTGAACCGGGGCTTGCAACTAATGAAAAACTGTTTTTT; CDR3aa: CASSEPGLATNEKLFF
j_gene: TRBJ2-5; d_gene: .; v_gene: TRBV18; abundance: .; CDR3nt: TGTGCCAGCTCACCAGGGGTGCAAGAGACCCAGTACTTC; CDR3aa: CASSPGVQETQYF
j_gene: TRBJ1-1; d_gene: .; v_gene: TRBV6-1; abundance: .; CDR3nt: TGTGCCAGCAGCAGTTCCCTCAAGGGTGGCACTGAAGCTTTCTTT; CDR3aa: CASSSSLKGGTEAFF
j_gene: TRBJ1-1; d_gene: .; v_gene: TRBV5-1; abundance: .; CDR3nt: TGCGCCAGCAGCCCTAGAACAGGACAGACTACTGAAGCTTTCTTT; CDR3aa: CASSPRTGQTTEAFF
j_gene: TRBJ1-2; d_gene: TRBD1; v_gene: TRBV4-3; abundance: .; CDR3nt: TGCGCCAGCAGCCAAGCGGGTGGGACAGGCAACTATGGCTACACCTTC; CDR3aa: CASSQAGGTGNYGYTF
j_gene: TRBJ2-2; d_gene: .; v_gene: TRBV14; abundance: .; CDR3nt: TGTGCCAGCAGCCAAGTCCTGTCGACCGGGGAGCTGTTTTTT; CDR3aa: CASSQVLSTGELFF
j_gene: TRBJ1-5; d_gene: .; v_gene: TRBV7-2; abundance: .; CDR3nt: TGTGCCAGCAGCTTATCAGGGGACCAGCCCCAGCATTTT; CDR3aa: CASSLSGDQPQHF
j_gene: TRBJ2-5; d_gene: .; v_gene: TRBV7-8; abundance: .; CDR3nt: TGTGCCAGCAGCTTACAGGGGGAGGGAGAGACCCAGTACTTC; CDR3aa: CASSLQGEGETQYF
j_gene: TRBJ2-3; d_gene: TRBD2; v_gene: TRBV6-4; abundance: .; CDR3nt: TGTGCCAGCAGCTTCGAGACTAGCGGGAGCACAGATACGCAGTATTTT; CDR3aa: CASSFETSGSTDTQYF
j_gene: TRBJ2-3; d_gene: TRBD2; v_gene: TRBV7-2; abundance: .; CDR3nt: TGTGCCAGCAGCTTGACTAGCGGAGCTAGCACAGATACGCAGTATTTT; CDR3aa: CASSLTSGASTDTQYF
j_gene: TRBJ2-2; d_gene: .; v_gene: TRBV15; abundance: once; CDR3nt: TGTGCCACCAGCAGAGATGCAAACGGGGAGCTGTTTTTT; CDR3aa: CATSRDANGELFF
j_gene: TRBJ2-1; d_gene: .; v_gene: TRBV5-4; abundance: .; CDR3nt: TGTGCCAGCAGCCAGGGGACAATTTCTGAGCAGTTCTTC; CDR3aa: CASSQGTISEQFF
j_gene: TRBJ1-1; d_gene: .; v_gene: TRBV7-9; abundance: .; CDR3nt: TGTGCCAGCAGCCGATTAGCAGGCCTGAACACTGAAGCTTTCTTT; CDR3aa: CASSRLAGLNTEAFF
j_gene: TRBJ2-7; d_gene: TRBD1; v_gene: TRBV10-3; abundance: .; CDR3nt: TGTGCCATCAGCCCGGACAGGGGGCGTCACGAGCAGTACTTC; CDR3aa: CAISPDRGRHEQYF
j_gene: TRBJ1-1; d_gene: TRBD1; v_gene: TRBV5-1; abundance: .; CDR3nt: TGCGCCAGCAGCATTGGACAGGGCACTGAAGCTTTCTTT; CDR3aa: CASSIGQGTEAFF